Sequencing of this TCR beta chain was carried out in a study of T cells in tumors after PD-1 blockade. In the study overall: Patients had no prior checkpoint blockade, systemic immunosuppressants, or anti-cancer therapy within 4 weeks. Study-wide points: Some novel exhausted tumor clones appeared in pre-treatment blood, suggesting peripheral recruitment.

The V end lost 5 bases, the J end lost 10 bases, and 19 bases lay between the germline ends. Germline V lookup: CDR1 SGHTA, CDR2 FQGTGA. CDR3 size: 14 residues. Input was about 616 ng to 6,500 ng of genomic DNA from tumor or blood. Note on this clone: Antigen specificity is unknown. This CDR3 is also generated by other DNA sequences in the sample.

Measured with immunoSEQ multiplex PCR; TCRdb has only the in-frame clones, and not every one. The sample lists fewer than 25,000 clones; roughly 82% were seen once. The specimen comprised PBMCs, sampled after anti-PD-1 treatment. The sequence was obtained from a human donor with basal cell carcinoma. The chain joins TRBV7-3 to TRBJ2-3; D possibly uses TRBD1 or TRBD2 (5 bases each). For the CDR3, the DNA is TGTGCCAGCAGCCTGACGGGACCCAGCCAGGCGCAGTATTTT. It encodes CASSLTGPSQAQYF.